This T cell receptor (beta chain) was identified during a study of blood T cell repertoires in COVID-19. V lost 5 bases and J lost 0; bases outside the gene matches: 12. The CDR3 is 17 amino acids. Germline CDR1 is MDHEN and CDR2 is SYDVKM. The table came from immunoSEQ multiplex PCR; TCRdb's copy has only in-frame clones and leaves some out. The sample includes a few hundred thousand clones, 70% to 90% of them seen just once. The sequence was obtained from a woman aged 40-49 years with acute COVID-19. The sample taken for sequencing was PBMCs or T cells enriched from blood (not recorded which). The V gene is TRBV28, the J gene TRBJ1-1, with 7 nucleotides matching TRBD1. CDR3 bases: TGTGCCAGCAGTCCGAACCGGGACAGACGAGTGAACACTGAAGCTTTCTTT. Its translation is CASSPNRDRRVNTEAFF.